This T cell receptor (beta chain) was found in a study of glioma-infiltrating T cells. The iRepertoire nested amplicon-rescue multiplex PCR amplified TCR alpha and beta CDR3s from RNA. For one-step reverse transcription and amplification, about 90-400 ng of tissue mRNA or PBMC total RNA was used. In TCRdb, the multiplex PCR reads were re-called with MiXCR into one record per CDR3 protein. The data contain about 180,000 distinct CDR3 sequences, roughly two fifths of them seen just once; the ten biggest clones take up 5% to 5.5%. Germline values: CDR1 LGHDT, CDR2 YNNKEL (reference sequence). The V and J ends lost 5 bases and 7 bases respectively, with 20 bases between them. CDR3 length: 16 residues. This clonotype was detected only a few times.

The sequenced material came from glioma tissue, nonneoplastic brain tissue, or PBMCs (not recorded which). This TCR was sampled from a human donor with low-grade glioma or glioblastoma, undergoing nonglioma brain surgery, or in good health (not recorded which). The chain employs TRBV3-1 and TRBJ2-2; D is possibly TRBD1 or TRBD2 (5 bases each). Written as DNA, the CDR3 is TGTGCCAGCAGCTCTGTCCCGGGACCAGAAGGCGGGGAGCTGTTTTTT. This gives the protein CASSSVPGPEGGELFF.